The 11 T cell receptor beta chains listed next were all sequenced from one sample in a study of vaccination and CD4 T cells after COVID-19. Sequenced with the Oncomine TCR Beta short-read assay was DNA taken from cultured CD4+ T cells. TCRdb analysed the PCR reads with MiXCR anew, one entry per CDR3 protein. Of more than 11,000 distinct CDR3 sequences listed, less than 35% are singletons. Their antigens remain unidentified. Regarding treatment: roughly 11-day PBMC culture with coronavirus spike peptide pools or control peptides (ViraFEST assay). Sample: CD4+ T cells from blood, cultured in vitro, taken before SARS-CoV-2 vaccination. These receptors came from a human donor who received a COVID-19 vaccine.

This clonotype occurred once. The gene calls are TRBV24-1 and TRBJ2-1; 8 bases are a match to TRBD2. CDR1 and CDR2 from the germline V gene are KGHDR and SFDVKD. The junction had 16 bases not matched to a gene; V was cut back by 4 bases and J by 12 bases. CDR3 length: 16 residues. In DNA, the CDR3 is TGTGCCACCAGTGACCCCGATGGTAGCGGGGCGCGGGGGCAGTTCTTC. Protein: CATSDPDGSGARGQFF.

The chain recombines TRBV30 with TRBJ1-6; possibly TRBD1 for D (5 bases). The germline CDR1 and CDR2 sequences are GTSNPN and SVGIG (reference sequence). This CDR3 comprises 15 residues. V lost 0 bases and J 2 bases, leaving 8 bases between the germline ends. The CDR3 loop reads CAWSVQGPYNSPLHF. CDR3 sequence (DNA): TGTGCCTGGAGTGTGCAGGGCCCCTATAATTCACCCCTCCACTTT.

The chain joins TRBV20-1 to TRBJ2-5; TRBD2 matches at 10 bases. CDR3 length equals 13 residues. CDR1 and CDR2 from the germline V gene are DFQATT and SNEGSKA (reference sequence). Trimming removed 5 bases from V and 5 bases from J; junction bases left unmatched: 5. CDR3 sequence: CSARLAGEETQYF. CDR3 DNA sequence: TGCAGTGCTCGTCTAGCGGGGGAGGAGACCCAGTACTTC.

This clonotype was counted only a few times. The chain carries TRBV20-1 and TRBJ2-1, with TRBD2 identical over 9 bases. The trim removed 4 bases at V and 5 bases at J, leaving 12 bases unmatched. The germline CDR1 and CDR2 sequences are DFQATT and SNEGSKA (reference sequence). The length of the CDR3 is 16 residues. Here the CDR3 DNA reads TGCAGTGCTATTTCTAGCGGGACTCCCCTGGACAATGAGCAGTTCTTC. Translating gives CSAISSGTPLDNEQFF.

A few counts support this clonotype. This chain connects TRBV7-6 to TRBJ2-2; no clear D. This CDR3 contains 14 residues. Trimming took 0 bases from V and 3 from J, leaving 5 bases between them. Germline CDR1 reads SGHVS; CDR2 reads FNYEAQ. The CDR3 DNA sequence: TGTGCCAGCAGCTTAGCGCTTGACACCGGGGAGCTGTTTTTT. Translating gives CASSLALDTGELFF. Based on the CDR3 plus reference TRBV7-6 and TRBJ2-2, the full variable domain is GAGVSQSPRYKVTKRGQDVALRCDPISGHVSLYWYRQALGQGPEFLTYFNYEAQQDKSGLPNDRFSAERPEGSISTLTIQRTEQRDSAMYRCASSLALDTGELFFGEGSRLTVL.

This clonotype was picked up a small number of times. The chain is built from TRBV19 and TRBJ2-3; D not resolved. CDR3 length: 15 residues. CDR1 is LNHDA and CDR2 is SQIVND in the germline V gene (reference sequence). Trimming removed 3 bases from V and 1 base from J, with 11 bases in between. The CDR3 DNA reads as TGTGCCAGTAGTATTGGGGTCGGACGCACAGATACGCAGTATTTT. This sequence encodes CASSIGVGRTDTQYF.

The V call is TRBV19, the J call TRBJ1-1; 7 bases are a match to TRBD1. CDR1 LNHDA and CDR2 SQIVND come from the germline V gene (reference sequence). The CDR3 is made up of 13 amino acids. V lost 5 bases and J lost 8; bases outside the gene matches: 8. The CDR3 bases are TGTGCCAGTAGTCCTCGGGACAGTAGGGAAGCTTTCTTT. It yields the protein CASSPRDSREAFF.

This chain joins TRBV11-3 and TRBJ1-1, with D unclear. Trimming pared 0 bases from V and 0 bases from J, leaving 14 bases between. Per the germline V gene, CDR1 is SGHNT and CDR2 is YENEEA. CDR3 size: 17 residues. The CDR3 sequence: CASSLDLLGSMNTEAFF. CDR3 DNA: TGTGCCAGCAGCTTAGATTTGTTGGGTAGTATGAACACTGAAGCTTTCTTT.

This clonotype has only a few counts. This chain joins TRBV2 and TRBJ1-1; TRBD1 is a possible D gene (6 bases). CDR1 SNHLY and CDR2 FYNNEI come from the germline V gene. Trimming removed 2 bases from V and 0 bases from J, with 10 bases in between. The CDR3 runs 15 residues. The CDR3 DNA sequence: TGTGCCAGCAGTGAAAATGAGGGGGTGAACACTGAAGCTTTCTTT. The encoded protein is CASSENEGVNTEAFF.

The V and J genes are TRBV2 and TRBJ2-1, with D possibly TRBD2 on 5 matching bases. Trimming pared 2 bases from V and 10 bases from J, leaving 12 bases between. The CDR3 contains 13 residues. From germline, CDR1 is SNHLY and CDR2 FYNNEI. The CDR3 reads CASSENGVGEQFF. The CDR3 nucleotides read TGTGCCAGCAGTGAAAACGGGGTCGGCGAGCAGTTCTTC.

This clonotype has a handful of counts. The chain uses TRBV6-1 and TRBJ2-5; 7 nucleotides match TRBD1. Germline values: CDR1 MNHNS, CDR2 SASEGT. V lost 4 bases to trimming and J lost 5 bases; unmatched junction nucleotides: 16. The CDR3 length is 17 residues. The CDR3 loop reads CASSGDQTTGYRETQYF. CDR3 bases: TGTGCCAGCAGTGGAGATCAAACGACAGGGTACCGGGAGACCCAGTACTTC.